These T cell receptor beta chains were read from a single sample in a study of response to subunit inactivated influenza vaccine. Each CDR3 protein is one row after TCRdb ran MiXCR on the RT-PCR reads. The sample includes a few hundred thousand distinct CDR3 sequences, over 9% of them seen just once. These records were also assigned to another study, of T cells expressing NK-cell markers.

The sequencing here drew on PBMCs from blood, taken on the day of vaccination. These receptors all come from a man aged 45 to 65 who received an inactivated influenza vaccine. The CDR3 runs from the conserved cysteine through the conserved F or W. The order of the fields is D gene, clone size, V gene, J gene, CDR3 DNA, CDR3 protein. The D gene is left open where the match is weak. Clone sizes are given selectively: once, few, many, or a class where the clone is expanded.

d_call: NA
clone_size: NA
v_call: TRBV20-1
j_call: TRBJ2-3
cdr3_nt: TGCAGTGCCTACAGGGTTGGTCCAGATACGCAGTATTTT
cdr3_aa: CSAYRVGPDTQYF

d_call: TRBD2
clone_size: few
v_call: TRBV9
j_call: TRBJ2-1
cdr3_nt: TGTGCCAGCAGCGTAGCCTGGGGACTAGCGGACTACAATGAGCAGTTCTTC
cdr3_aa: CASSVAWGLADYNEQFF

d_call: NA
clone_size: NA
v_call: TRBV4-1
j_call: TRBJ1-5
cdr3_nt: TGCGCCAGCAGCCGAAGTTCCGGAGATCAGCCCCAGCATTTT
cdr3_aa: CASSRSSGDQPQHF

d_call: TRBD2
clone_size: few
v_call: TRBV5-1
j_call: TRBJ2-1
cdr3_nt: TGCGCCAGCAGCTTGGCCGGACTAGCGGGAGTCAATGAGCAGTTCTTC
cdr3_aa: CASSLAGLAGVNEQFF

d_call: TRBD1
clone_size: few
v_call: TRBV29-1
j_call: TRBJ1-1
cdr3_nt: TGCAGCGTCGGACAGGGGGCGACCACTGAAGCTTTCTTT
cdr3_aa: CSVGQGATTEAFF

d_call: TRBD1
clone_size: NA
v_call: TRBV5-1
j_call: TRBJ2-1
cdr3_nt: TGCGCCAGCAGCGGACGACAGGGTGAGCAGTTCTTC
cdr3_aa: CASSGRQGEQFF

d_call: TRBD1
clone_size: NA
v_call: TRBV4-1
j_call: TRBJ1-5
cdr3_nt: TGCGCCAGCAGCCAGACCGGGACAGGGCCGGGACAGCCCCAGCATTTT
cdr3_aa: CASSQTGTGPGQPQHF

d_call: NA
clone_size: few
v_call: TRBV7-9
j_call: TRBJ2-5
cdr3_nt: TGTGCCGGCACCGGAGGGACAGCACAAGAGACCCAGTATTTC
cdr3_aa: CAGTGGTAQETQYF

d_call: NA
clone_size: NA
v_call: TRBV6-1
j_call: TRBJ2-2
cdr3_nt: TGTGCCAGTAGGGTACTAGCCCCCGGGGAGCTGTTTTTT
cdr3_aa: CASRVLAPGELFF

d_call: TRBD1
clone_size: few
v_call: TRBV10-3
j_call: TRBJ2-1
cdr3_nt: TGTGCCATTAGGGACAGCGTAAAGAGCTCCTACAATGAGCAGTTCTTC
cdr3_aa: CAIRDSVKSSYNEQFF

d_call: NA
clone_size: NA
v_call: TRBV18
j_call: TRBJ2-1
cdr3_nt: TGTGCCAGCTCACCGGTTTCACGTGAGGGTGAGCAGTTCTTC
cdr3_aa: CASSPVSREGEQFF

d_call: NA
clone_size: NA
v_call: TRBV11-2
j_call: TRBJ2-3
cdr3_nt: TGTGCCAGCAGCTCTCAGGGAACTGTGAAGGATACGCAGTATTTT
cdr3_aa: CASSSQGTVKDTQYF

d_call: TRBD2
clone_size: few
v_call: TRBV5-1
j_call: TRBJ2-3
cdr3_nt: TGCGCCAGCAGCTTGGGTAGCGGGACTAGCACAGATACGCAGTATTTT
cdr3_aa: CASSLGSGTSTDTQYF

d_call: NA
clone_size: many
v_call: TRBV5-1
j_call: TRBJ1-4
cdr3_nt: TGCGCCAGCAGCTTTGCTAATGAAAAACTGTTTTTT
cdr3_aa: CASSFANEKLFF

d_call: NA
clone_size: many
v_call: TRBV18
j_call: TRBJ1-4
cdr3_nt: TGTGCCAGCTCGCCTCGAGATGCAACTAATGAAAAACTGTTTTTT
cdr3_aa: CASSPRDATNEKLFF

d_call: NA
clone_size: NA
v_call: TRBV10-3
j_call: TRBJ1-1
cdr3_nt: TGTGCCATCAGTGTGGGGATAATGAACACTGAAGCTTTCTTT
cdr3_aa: CAISVGIMNTEAFF

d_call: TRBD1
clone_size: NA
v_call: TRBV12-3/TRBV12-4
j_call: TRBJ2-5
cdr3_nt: TGTGCCAGCAGCCCTCCCACAGGGGGCTTAGAGACCCAGTACTTC
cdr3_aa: CASSPPTGGLETQYF

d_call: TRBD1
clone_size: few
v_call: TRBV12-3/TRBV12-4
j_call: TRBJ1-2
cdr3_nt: TGTGCCAGCACCAGGGGGGTTTCGAACTATGGCTACACCTTC
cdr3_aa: CASTRGVSNYGYTF

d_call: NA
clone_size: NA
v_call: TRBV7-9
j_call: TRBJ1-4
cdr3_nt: TGTGCCAGCAGCTTCGGGGGCCTTCTCGATAATGAAAAACTGTTTTTT
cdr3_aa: CASSFGGLLDNEKLFF

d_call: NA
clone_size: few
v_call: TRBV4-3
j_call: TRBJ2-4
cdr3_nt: TGCGCCAGCAGCCAAGATCTCGGGGGTACCAGAGGCATTCAGTACTTC
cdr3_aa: CASSQDLGGTRGIQYF

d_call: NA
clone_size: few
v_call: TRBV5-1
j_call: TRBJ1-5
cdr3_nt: TGCGCCAGCAGCTTGGGGGGGCGGGATCAGCCCCAGCATTTT
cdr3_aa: CASSLGGRDQPQHF

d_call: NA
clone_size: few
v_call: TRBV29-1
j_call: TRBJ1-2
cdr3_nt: TGCAGCGTTTTGCACTATGGCTACACCTTC
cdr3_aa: CSVLHYGYTF

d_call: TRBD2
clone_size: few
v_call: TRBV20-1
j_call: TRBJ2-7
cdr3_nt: TGCAGTGCTAGAGATCGACTAGCCCCCTACGAGCAGTACTTC
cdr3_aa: CSARDRLAPYEQYF

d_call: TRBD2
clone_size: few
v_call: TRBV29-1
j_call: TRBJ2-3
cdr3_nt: TGCAGCGTTGCGGGGGGGATGATCGCAGATACGCAGTATTTT
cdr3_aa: CSVAGGMIADTQYF

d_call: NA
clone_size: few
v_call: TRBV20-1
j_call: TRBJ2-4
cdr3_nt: TGCAGTGCTAGAGAAGGGAGGTCCAAAAACATTCAGTACTTC
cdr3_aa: CSAREGRSKNIQYF

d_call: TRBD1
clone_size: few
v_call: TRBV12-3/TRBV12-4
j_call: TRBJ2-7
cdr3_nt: TGTGCCAGCAGTTTCGGACAGGAGAGCTCCTACGAGCAGTACTTC
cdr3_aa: CASSFGQESSYEQYF

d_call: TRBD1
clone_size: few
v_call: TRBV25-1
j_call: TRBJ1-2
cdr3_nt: TGTGCCAGCAGTGCTCCGGGACAGGGATATGGCTACACCTTC
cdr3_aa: CASSAPGQGYGYTF

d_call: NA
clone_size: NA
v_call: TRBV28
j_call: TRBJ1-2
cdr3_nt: TGTGCCAGCAGTTTAGGCCATTTTAACTATGGCTACACCTTC
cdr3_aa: CASSLGHFNYGYTF